Presented here are 12 T cell receptor beta chains from one specimen sequenced in a study of human T cells and chemical hapten exposure. MiXCR, applied by TCRdb to the RACE reads, yields one record per CDR3 protein. The data contain about 120,000 distinct CDR3 sequences, about 11% of them singletons. Time point defined: patch test 3, about 24 weeks after DPC sensitization. Treatment denoted: therapeutic diphenylcyclopropenone sensitization with weekly scalp DPC. Source: whole blood, taken in connection with sensitization to the hapten diphenylcyclopropenone (DPC). The receptor source for this set is a woman aged 45-65 years with alopecia areata. Some clones in this sample may be carry-over from other donors' samples.

In its sample, this clonotype was seen many times. The J gene is TRBJ2-1, the V gene TRBV10-3; TRBD1 is a possible D gene (6 bases). Trimming removed 7 bases from V and 0 bases from J, with 10 bases in between. Looked up from germline, CDR1 is ENHRY and CDR2 is SYGVKD. The CDR3 is 14 amino acids. CDR3 protein: CAIKTDSSYNEQFF. CDR3 DNA: TGTGCCATCAAGACGGACAGCTCCTACAATGAGCAGTTCTTC.

This sequence joins TRBV10-2 and TRBJ2-2, with D tentatively TRBD2 (5 bases). CDR1 is WSHSY and CDR2 is SAAADI in the germline V gene. The length of the CDR3 is 15 residues. V lost 6 bases, J lost 6 bases, and 17 bases lay in between. The CDR3 DNA reads as TGCGCCAGCAGCCCCGAGGAGGAACCGGCCGGGGAGCTGTTTTTT. Translated, it gives CASSPEEEPAGELFF.

The chain is built from TRBV20-1 and TRBJ1-6; tentatively, D is TRBD1 (6 bases). CDR1 DFQATT and CDR2 SNEGSKA come from the germline V gene (reference sequence). This CDR3 has 15 amino acids. Trimming took 0 bases from V and 10 from J, leaving 16 bases between them. The DNA of the CDR3 is TGCAGTGCTAGAGATCTGGAGGGGGGAGGATCACCCCTCCACTTT. Translating it yields CSARDLEGGGSPLHF.

The chain links TRBV2 to TRBJ2-2; D may be TRBD1 (5 bases). V was trimmed by 3 bases and J by 1 base, leaving 6 bases between them. In germline, CDR1 is SNHLY, CDR2 FYNNEI. There are 14 residues in the CDR3. CDR3 loop: CASSDQGNTGELFF. The CDR3 DNA sequence: TGTGCCAGCAGTGATCAGGGGAACACCGGGGAGCTGTTTTTT.

The chain links TRBV5-5 to TRBJ1-2; no clear D. V was shortened by 4 bases and J by 4 bases, with 8 bases between the two germline ends. CDR3 length: 12 residues. Germline V CDR1 and CDR2: SGHKS, YYEKEE (reference sequence). CDR3 nucleotides: TGTGCCAGCAGCGTCCGGAGCTATGGCTACACCTTC. Protein product: CASSVRSYGYTF.

This clonotype came up many times. This chain links TRBV29-1 with TRBJ2-5; D call uncertain. The CDR3 spans 12 residues. Deletions cut 3 bases from V and 4 bases from J, with 9 bases between. Germline V CDR1 and CDR2: SQVTM, ANQGSEA. CDR3 residues: CSVESKRETQYF. The CDR3 region has the DNA TGCAGCGTTGAGTCAAAGAGAGAGACCCAGTACTTC.

A few counts support this clonotype. The chain links TRBV7-6 to TRBJ2-3; D assignment may be TRBD1 or TRBD2 (5 bases each). Trimming shortened V by 5 bases and J by 10 bases, and 16 bases separated the two germline ends. There are 13 residues in the CDR3. The germline V gene has CDR1 SGHVS and CDR2 FNYEAQ. CDR3: CASSGGGTGAQYF. CDR3 sequence (DNA): TGTGCCAGCAGCGGGGGTGGCACCGGGGCGCAGTATTTT.

This clonotype appeared a few times. The chain uses TRBV12-3 or TRBV12-4 and TRBJ1-1; unclear D gene. The CDR3 consists of 13 residues. Trimming pared 3 bases from V and 4 bases from J, leaving 9 bases between. For the CDR3, the DNA is TGTGCCAGCAGTTTTTTTGGTGGCACTGAAGCTTTCTTT. Protein product: CASSFFGGTEAFF.

This clonotype occurred many times. The CDR3, as DNA: TGCGCCAGCATGGGCAGAGCCCTCACCGGGGAGCTGTTTTTT. This gives the protein CASMGRALTGELFF. This chain uses TRBV5-1 with TRBJ2-2; D not certain. Looked up from germline, CDR1 is SGHRS and CDR2 is YFSETQ. This CDR3 has 14 amino acids. V was shortened by 6 bases and J by 4 bases, with 13 bases between the two germline ends.

The chain has TRBV27 and TRBJ1-5; D gene unclear. There are 14 residues in the CDR3. Germline V gene lookup returns CDR1 MNHEY and CDR2 SMNVEV (reference sequence). V was cut by 4 bases and J by 1 base, with 8 bases left in between. The CDR3 DNA is TGTGCCAGCAGTTCTCAGTCCAGCAATCAGCCCCAGCATTTT. It specifies CASSSQSSNQPQHF.

This clonotype was counted many times. V usage is TRBV7-2 and J usage is TRBJ2-2; D may be TRBD2 (6 bases). CDR1 SGHTA and CDR2 FQGNSA come from the germline V gene. Deletions cut 5 bases from V and 0 bases from J, with 13 bases between. This CDR3 comprises 16 residues. CDR3 sequence: CASSPQTGANTGELFF. The CDR3 nucleotides are TGTGCCAGCAGCCCACAAACGGGAGCGAACACCGGGGAGCTGTTTTTT.

This clonotype was detected ten times or more. The rearrangement uses TRBV5-5 and TRBJ1-1; D unclear. Deletions cut 0 bases from V and 3 bases from J, with 6 bases between. Germline values: CDR1 SGHKS, CDR2 YYEKEE (reference sequence). The CDR3 consists of 13 residues. In DNA, the CDR3 is TGTGCCAGCAGCTTGGGCACCCACACTGAAGCTTTCTTT. Amino acids: CASSLGTHTEAFF.